Below, 10 T cell receptor beta chains from the same sample are listed, as sequenced in a study of ipilimumab plus nivolumab after autologous stem cell transplantation. Libraries were prepared by immunoSEQ multiplex PCR; TCRdb keeps only in-frame clonotypes and omits some of them. The sample shows over 15,000 clones, around 85% of them seen only once. Material: PBMCs, obtained in a trial of ipilimumab plus nivolumab as post-transplant consolidation. All receptors come from a male donor with diffuse large B-cell lymphoma.

V usage is TRBV6-4 and J usage is TRBJ2-2, with TRBD1 as a possible D gene (6 bases). The CDR3 totals 13 residues. Germline-derived CDR1 and CDR2 are MRHNA and SNTAGT. Trimming removed 5 bases at V and 5 bases at J, with 9 bases between. CDR3: CASSITGTGELFF. The CDR3 DNA follows: TGTGCCAGCAGTATTACAGGGACCGGGGAGCTGTTTTTT.

The CDR3 loop reads CASSYGGIQYF. CDR3 bases: TGTGCCAGCAGTTACGGGGGAATACAGTACTTC. The rearrangement uses TRBV6-5 and TRBJ2-4, with D perhaps assigned TRBD1 or TRBD2 (5 bases each). Trimming took 2 bases from V and 13 from J, leaving 9 bases between them. This CDR3 is built from 11 residues. Germline-derived CDR1 and CDR2 are MNHEY and SVGAGI.

This chain links TRBV4-1 with TRBJ2-5, with D hard to call. The CDR3 runs 14 residues. Trimming removed 0 bases at V and 6 bases at J, with 11 bases between. CDR1 and CDR2 from the germline V gene are MGHRA and YSYEKL. CDR3: CASSQDRGSKTQYF. The CDR3 DNA is TGCGCCAGCAGCCAAGATCGCGGTTCAAAGACCCAGTACTTC.

The chain combines TRBV28 with TRBJ1-5; 9 bases are a match to TRBD1. Per germline, CDR1 MDHEN and CDR2 SYDVKM. This CDR3 has 16 amino acids. Trimming at V came to 2 bases and at J to 4 bases, leaving 6 bases not matched to a gene. DNA of the CDR3: TGTGCCAGCAGTTTAGTCACAGGGGGCTTGAATCAGCCCCAGCATTTT. Amino acids: CASSLVTGGLNQPQHF.

This chain joins TRBV29-1 and TRBJ2-5; perhaps TRBD2 as D (7 bases). V was clipped by 6 bases and J by 4 bases, with 18 bases between them. CDR3 size: 14 residues. CDR1 is SQVTM and CDR2 is ANQGSEA in the germline V gene. Here the CDR3 DNA reads TGCAGCGTCTCTGCCGCGGGGGCCGGAGAGACCCAGTACTTC. Amino acids: CSVSAAGAGETQYF.

This chain joins TRBV11-3 and TRBJ2-7, with TRBD1 matching 9 bases. The CDR3 runs 15 residues. J gave up 3 bases and V 2 bases, and 5 bases lay outside the gene matches. The germline V gene encodes CDR1 SGHNT and CDR2 YENEEA. This chain's CDR3 is CASSLRTGASYEQYF. As DNA, the CDR3 is TGTGCCAGCAGCTTACGGACAGGGGCGAGCTACGAGCAGTACTTC.

This clone was counted only a few times. The rearrangement joins TRBV5-1 to TRBJ1-2, with D unresolved. V dropped 4 bases and J dropped 8 bases, with 15 bases sitting between them. This CDR3 has 13 amino acids. Germline loops: CDR1 SGHRS, CDR2 YFSETQ. The CDR3: CASSDMEAGGYTF. As DNA, the CDR3 is TGCGCCAGCAGCGACATGGAAGCGGGAGGCTACACCTTC.

This clone was observed a single time. The sample carries other DNA sequences with the same CDR3. J is TRBJ2-1 and V is TRBV28; 9 bases map to TRBD1. The germline gives CDR1 MDHEN, CDR2 SYDVKM. Trimming cost V 4 bases and J 14 bases; bases outside gene matches: 3. This CDR3 comprises 11 residues. The CDR3 DNA follows: TGTGCCAGCAGTTCCCGGACAGGGGAGTTCTTC. The encoded protein is CASSSRTGEFF.

The chain carries TRBV7-8 and TRBJ2-3; TRBD2 aligns across 15 bases. The V and J ends lost 5 bases and 0 bases, in that order; junction bases with no gene match: 3. This CDR3 comprises 17 residues. The germline CDR1 and CDR2 sequences are SGHVS and FQNEAQ. CDR3 DNA sequence: TGTGCCAGCAGCAGAGGACTAGCGGGGGGGAGCACAGATACGCAGTATTTT. It encodes CASSRGLAGGSTDTQYF. Using reference TRBV7-8 and TRBJ2-3 for the parts outside the CDR3, the full variable domain is GAGVSQSPRYKVAKRGQDVALRCDPISGHVSLFWYQQALGQGPEFLTYFQNEAQLDKSGLPSDRFFAERPEGSVSTLKIQRTQQEDSAVYLCASSRGLAGGSTDTQYFGPGTRLTVL.

Worth noting for this clone: Other DNA sequences in this specimen translate into the identical CDR3. This sequence joins TRBV11-3 and TRBJ1-1; 10 bases fit TRBD1. The ends lost 0 bases at V and 3 bases at J; junction bases unmatched: 7. The length of the CDR3 is 17 residues. From germline, CDR1 is SGHNT and CDR2 YENEEA. This CDR3 reads CASSLDFYGQGDTEAFF. For the CDR3, the DNA is TGTGCCAGCAGCTTAGATTTCTACGGACAGGGGGACACTGAAGCTTTCTTT.